The T cell receptor (beta chain) under discussion was sequenced for a study of T cells in localized non-small cell lung cancer. Study outcomes and limitations: In uninvolved adjacent lung, T cell clonality reached its highest value, exceeding tumor. Across samples, adjacent lung featured a median roughly 50 of the top 100 tumor clones.

Details on this clone: The antigen remains undetermined.

This table comes from immunoSEQ multiplex PCR, and its TCRdb copy is limited to in-frame clones, with some not included. This sample has approximately 70,000 clones, with roughly nine tenths found just once. The CDR3 sequence is 16 residues long. Germline V gene sequence: CDR1 PRHDT, CDR2 FYEKMQ (reference sequence). V gave up 1 base and J gave up 2 bases, with 11 bases separating them. The source is a male donor aged 60 or older with stage III squamous cell lung carcinoma. V usage is TRBV13 and J usage is TRBJ2-2; perhaps TRBD1 as D (5 bases). Specimen: peripheral blood, collected before any cancer treatment. The DNA for the CDR3 is TGTGCCAGCAGCTTAGTTGTGACAGCAAACACCGGGGAGCTGTTTTTT. It yields the protein CASSLVVTANTGELFF. Full variable domain (remainder filled in from reference TRBV13 and TRBJ2-2): AAGVIQSPRHLIKEKRETATLKCYPIPRHDTVYWYQQGPGQDPQFLISFYEKMQSDKGSIPDRFSAQQFSDYHSELNMSSLELGDSALYFCASSLVVTANTGELFFGEGSRLTVL.